Listed here are 8 T cell receptor beta chains from one sample, sequenced in a study of CD8 T cells in Susac syndrome. Random hexamers served to reverse transcribe about 0.5 to 1 ug RNA. TCRdb used MiXCR to reprocess the immunoSEQ multiplex PCR reads, holding one entry per CDR3 protein. The sample has about 280,000 distinct CDR3 sequences, roughly 85% seen once. Input material: CD8+ T cells from PBMCs. These receptors were taken from a human donor with multiple sclerosis.

J is TRBJ2-7 and V is TRBV6-1; D is undetermined. The germline V and J ends were trimmed by 5 bases and 2 bases, with 4 bases remaining between them. Germline V gives CDR1 MNHNS, CDR2 SASEGT. The CDR3 covers 11 residues. As DNA, the CDR3 is TGTGCCAGCAGTAAACCCTACGAGCAGTACTTC. This codes for CASSKPYEQYF.

The rearrangement joins TRBV27 to TRBJ2-1, with D tentatively TRBD1 or TRBD2 (5 bases each). V was pared by 3 bases and J by 2 bases, with 17 bases between. CDR1 is MNHEY and CDR2 is SMNVEV in the germline V gene (reference sequence). There are 17 residues in the CDR3. Written as DNA, the CDR3 is TGTGCCAGCAGTTTCGATCACCGGGACGAGGCCTACAATGAGCAGTTCTTC. Its translation is CASSFDHRDEAYNEQFF.

This sequence joins TRBV6-5 and TRBJ1-1; D is ambiguous. With 1 base removed from V and 4 bases from J, the gap between germline ends came to 13 bases. In germline, CDR1 is MNHEY, CDR2 SVGAGI. There are 15 residues in the CDR3. The CDR3 region has the DNA TGTGCCAGCAGTTACTTTCCCATGGGAGGCACTGAAGCTTTCTTT. Translated: CASSYFPMGGTEAFF.

V and J are TRBV10-3 and TRBJ2-7; D is tentatively TRBD1 or TRBD2 (6 bases each). Deletions cut 11 bases from V and 2 bases from J, with 16 bases between. The CDR3 is made up of 13 amino acids. The germline gives CDR1 ENHRY, CDR2 SYGVKD. Here the CDR3 reads CAAGGGPPYEQYF. CDR3 DNA sequence: TGTGCCGCAGGAGGGGGGCCCCCCTACGAGCAGTACTTC.

The chain uses TRBV27 and TRBJ2-7; 8 bases align to TRBD2. V was clipped by 8 bases and J by 4 bases; unmatched bases: 10. The germline V gene encodes CDR1 MNHEY and CDR2 SMNVEV (reference sequence). The CDR3 consists of 14 residues. DNA for the CDR3: TGTGCCAGCCCACCTTCCGGGACTAGTTACGAGCAGTACTTC. This gives the protein CASPPSGTSYEQYF.

This clonotype was recorded a few times. The V gene is TRBV9, the J gene TRBJ2-3; no clear D. Germline CDR1 reads SGDLS; CDR2 reads YYNGEE. The length of the CDR3 is 11 residues. Trimming took 0 bases from V and 5 from J, leaving 1 base between them. The CDR3 coding sequence is TGTGCCAGCAGCGTAGAAGATACGCAGTATTTT. It is translated as CASSVEDTQYF.

The genes are TRBV11-2 and TRBJ2-4; D is perhaps TRBD2 (6 bases). Germline CDR1 SGHAT, CDR2 FQNNGV. This CDR3 spans 13 amino acids. V was clipped by 5 bases and J by 6 bases, with 11 bases between them. CDR3 DNA sequence: TGTGCCAGCAGCGATAGCGGAATAAACATTCAGTACTTC. Its translation: CASSDSGINIQYF.

This clonotype was counted a few times. The CDR3 nucleotides read TGTGCCAGCACGGCCGACCTTATGAACACTGAAGCTTTCTTT. Amino acids: CASTADLMNTEAFF. The chain carries TRBV28 and TRBJ1-1; D call uncertain. CDR1 is MDHEN and CDR2 is SYDVKM in the germline V gene. The CDR3 runs 14 residues. Trimming took 7 bases from V and 0 from J, leaving 12 bases between them.